This section outlines one T cell receptor beta chain sequence together with its context. These data are taken from a study of blood T cell repertoires in COVID-19. The table came from immunoSEQ multiplex PCR; TCRdb's copy has only in-frame clones and leaves some out. The sample holds some 220,000 clones, more than 75% seen once. This clonotype originated in a woman aged 70-85 years with COVID-19, enrolled during active disease. Sequenced: peripheral blood.

As DNA, the CDR3 is TGTGCCAGCTCACCGCCGAGCGGGAGTGCAAGTGAAGAGACCCAGTACTTC. Translating it yields CASSPPSGSASEETQYF. The chain employs TRBV18 and TRBJ2-5; 8 nucleotides align to TRBD2. The length of the CDR3 is 17 residues. The trim removed 3 bases at V and 3 bases at J, leaving 12 bases unmatched. CDR1 and CDR2 (germline): KGHSH, LQKENI.